A single sample is the source of the 32 T cell receptor beta chains below, sequenced in a study of shared clonotypes between healthy human individuals (dated by TCRdb to the early 2020s). The library was generated by the immunoSEQ multiplex PCR assay. The table was pulled from immuneACCESS by TCRdb, which kept in-frame rearrangements only. Such tables lose some clones; where checked, under half of the loss comes from unresolved V genes, and the rest has no known cause. Present in this sample are millions of clones, approximately 94% of which were seen just once. Jointly, the top ten make up around 1.1% of the sample. CD8 naive samples were CD45RO-negative cells positively selected for CCR7, giving a CD45RA+CCR7+ population that excluded TemRA cells. Sequenced: naive CD8+ T cells sorted from blood. The cell subset or site label here, explained by the study, means: CD45RA+CCR7+. The origin of the receptors is a man aged 18 to 30 in good health.

The chain combines TRBV28 with TRBJ2-2, with 7 bases matching TRBD1. The CDR3 has 15 amino acids. After removal of 4 bases from V and 8 bases from J, the junction contained 10 bases not matched to a gene. Germline CDR1 and CDR2: MDHEN and SYDVKM. CDR3 in DNA: TGTGCCAGCAGTTCCGACAGGGCCCGAGCGGGGGAGCTGTTTTTT. Translated: CASSSDRARAGELFF.

V usage is TRBV11-2 and J usage is TRBJ2-1; TRBD2 aligns across 9 bases. Germline assignment: CDR1 SGHAT and CDR2 FQNNGV. The V segment lost 1 base and the J segment 8 bases; nucleotides outside the gene matches: 6. The CDR3 runs 15 residues. The CDR3 DNA sequence: TGTGCCAGCAGCTTAGTTGCGGGGGGGCCCGATGAGCAGTTCTTC. Its translation is CASSLVAGGPDEQFF.

The chain has TRBV28 and TRBJ2-5; D not certain. V dropped 2 bases and J dropped 2 bases, with 9 bases sitting between them. Germline lookup yields CDR1 MDHEN and CDR2 SYDVKM. The CDR3 is made up of 14 amino acids. DNA of the CDR3: TGTGCCAGCAGTTTAGGGCCTAGTCAAGAGACCCAGTACTTC. Its protein is CASSLGPSQETQYF.

The chain joins TRBV4-3 to TRBJ2-1; TRBD2 is a possible D gene (5 bases). The CDR3 totals 16 residues. Between the trimmed V and J ends, which lost 5 bases and 0 bases, there was a span of 14 bases. Germline CDR1 is LGHNA and CDR2 is YSLEER. The CDR3 loop is CASSWGEVSSYNEQFF. CDR3 nucleotide sequence: TGCGCCAGCAGCTGGGGAGAGGTCAGCTCCTACAATGAGCAGTTCTTC.

CDR3 sequence (DNA): TGTGCCAGCAGTTCCGTGGGGGGACAGGCGGCCAAGAATGAAAAACTGTTTTTT. This gives the protein CASSSVGGQAAKNEKLFF. V usage is TRBV28 and J usage is TRBJ1-4; 8 nucleotides agree with TRBD1. Germline values: CDR1 MDHEN, CDR2 SYDVKM. V trimming: 4 bases; J trimming: 5 bases; junction bases outside the gene matches: 15. This CDR3 is built from 18 residues. Combining the CDR3 with reference TRBV28 and TRBJ1-4 gives the whole variable domain DVKVTQSSRYLVKRTGEKVFLECVQDMDHENMFWYRQDPGLGLRLIYFSYDVKMKEKGDIPEGYSVSREKKERFSLILESASTNQTSMYLCASSSVGGQAAKNEKLFFGSGTQLSVL.

The genes are TRBV4-2 and TRBJ2-1; 7 positions agree with TRBD2. CDR3 size: 16 residues. Germline CDR1 and CDR2: LGHNA and YNFKEQ. The V gene end was trimmed by 3 bases and the J gene end by 3 bases; junction bases not matched to a gene: 8. The CDR3 protein is CASSHPQGLFYNEQFF. The CDR3 nucleotides read TGTGCCAGCAGCCATCCCCAGGGACTATTCTACAATGAGCAGTTCTTC.

The genes are TRBV5-4 and TRBJ2-7; perhaps TRBD1 as D (6 bases). The CDR3 is 14 amino acids. Deletions cut 4 bases from V and 0 bases from J, with 11 bases between. CDR1 SGHNT and CDR2 YYREEE come from the germline V gene (reference sequence). The CDR3 DNA reads as TGTGCCAGCAGCATCCGGGACAACTCCTACGAGCAGTACTTC. It is translated as CASSIRDNSYEQYF.

CDR3 DNA sequence: TGTGCCATCATGGGTGCCTCAGCGGGAGAGGCCTACGAGCAGTACTTC. Translating it yields CAIMGASAGEAYEQYF. V gene TRBV10-3 combines with J gene TRBJ2-7, with TRBD2 identical over 8 bases. There are 16 residues in the CDR3. V trimming: 7 bases; J trimming: 2 bases; junction bases outside the gene matches: 13. Germline assignment: CDR1 ENHRY and CDR2 SYGVKD.

A few counts support this clone. The same CDR3 is also encoded by other DNA sequences in this sample. This chain connects TRBV9 to TRBJ2-1; D unclear. Germline V lookup: CDR1 SGDLS, CDR2 YYNGEE. Trimming removed 0 bases at V and 8 bases at J, with 6 bases between. The CDR3 consists of 12 residues. CDR3: CASSVGGDEQFF. CDR3 DNA: TGTGCCAGCAGCGTAGGTGGGGATGAGCAGTTCTTC.

CDR3 DNA sequence: TGTGCCAGCATAGGCTCTGCGAGGGGGCTTGAGGGCACAGATACGCAGTATTTT. It translates to CASIGSARGLEGTDTQYF. The rearrangement uses TRBV2 and TRBJ2-3; 7 bases line up with TRBD1. Trimming at V came to 7 bases and at J to 1 base, leaving 17 bases not matched to a gene. This CDR3 has 18 amino acids. The V gene's germline CDR1 is SNHLY and CDR2 FYNNEI.

This clone was seen once. The J gene is TRBJ1-2, the V gene TRBV7-9; TRBD1 aligns across 12 bases. CDR1 is SEHNR and CDR2 is FQNEAQ in the germline V gene (reference sequence). V lost 2 bases and J lost 8; bases outside the gene matches: 3. This CDR3 is 14 amino acids long. The CDR3 bases are TGTGCCAGCAGCTTATTGGGGACAGGGGGCGGCTACACCTTC. Protein: CASSLLGTGGGYTF.

The J gene is TRBJ2-7, the V gene TRBV7-9; 7 bases map to TRBD2. V was pared by 2 bases and J by 0 bases, with 4 bases of the junction left unmatched. The CDR3 sequence is 15 residues long. Germline CDR1 reads SEHNR; CDR2 reads FQNEAQ (reference sequence). CDR3 DNA: TGTGCCAGCAGCTTATGGGAGGGAGCCTCCTACGAGCAGTACTTC. Translation gives CASSLWEGASYEQYF. The full variable domain, rest sourced from reference TRBV7-9 and TRBJ2-7, is DTGVSQNPRHKITKRGQNVTFRCDPISEHNRLYWYRQTLGQGPEFLTYFQNEAQLEKSRLLSDRFSAERPKGSFSTLEIQRTEQGDSAMYLCASSLWEGASYEQYFGPGTRLTVT.

This chain joins TRBV6-6 and TRBJ2-1; 13 bases are a match to TRBD2. The CDR3 extends over 16 amino acids. The J segment lost 6 bases and the V segment lost 6 bases, leaving 8 bases of the junction unmatched. From germline, CDR1 is MNHNY and CDR2 SVGAGI (reference sequence). The CDR3 is CASSRTGTSGVNEQFF. The CDR3 DNA is TGTGCCAGCAGCCGCACCGGGACTAGCGGGGTCAATGAGCAGTTCTTC.

V gene TRBV7-2 combines with J gene TRBJ2-7; TRBD1 aligns across 7 bases. This CDR3 region has 15 residues. Germline V gene lookup returns CDR1 SGHTA and CDR2 FQGNSA. V dropped 5 bases and J dropped 1; count of bases not matched to a gene: 8. The CDR3 here is CASSDFGTASYEQYF. The CDR3, as DNA: TGTGCCAGCAGCGATTTTGGGACAGCGTCCTACGAGCAGTACTTC. The entire variable domain, with the rest obtained from reference TRBV7-2 and TRBJ2-7, is as follows: GAGVSQSPSNKVTEKGKDVELRCDPISGHTALYWYRQSLGQGLEFLIYFQGNSAPDKSGLPSDRFSAERTGGSVSTLTIQRTQQEDSAVYLCASSDFGTASYEQYFGPGTRLTVT.

This clone was detected only once. This sequence joins TRBV4-1 and TRBJ2-7, with TRBD1 as a possible D gene (5 bases). The CDR3 consists of 14 residues. Trimming pared 3 bases from V and 5 bases from J, leaving 14 bases between. CDR1 is MGHRA, CDR2 YSYEKL, per germline. CDR3 DNA sequence: TGCGCCAGCAGCCAGGACGCCAGGGCGGACGAGCAGTACTTC. As protein: CASSQDARADEQYF.

The chain combines TRBV11-2 with TRBJ1-5, with D hard to call. CDR3 length: 15 residues. V was trimmed by 4 bases and J by 6 bases, leaving 16 bases between them. Germline values: CDR1 SGHAT, CDR2 FQNNGV. The CDR3: CASSSDQAAGQPQHF. In nucleotides, the CDR3 is TGTGCCAGCAGCTCGGATCAGGCGGCCGGTCAGCCCCAGCATTTT.

The rearrangement links TRBV5-6 to TRBJ2-7, with 9 bases fitting TRBD1. This CDR3 has 14 residues. The germline gives CDR1 SGHDT, CDR2 YYEEEE. V lost 3 bases and J lost 7; bases outside the gene matches: 8. CDR3 amino acids: CASSSGTGTGEQYF. The CDR3, as DNA: TGTGCCAGCAGCTCCGGGACAGGGACGGGGGAGCAGTACTTC. The whole variable domain, remainder taken from reference TRBV5-6 and TRBJ2-7, is DAGVTQSPTHLIKTRGQQVTLRCSPKSGHDTVSWYQQALGQGPQFIFQYYEEEERQRGNFPDRFSGHQFPNYSSELNVNALLLGDSALYLCASSSGTGTGEQYFGPGTRLTVT.

The chain is built from TRBV5-1 and TRBJ2-5; D unclear. Trimming removed 4 bases from V and 5 bases from J, with 18 bases in between. The CDR3 runs to 15 residues. Germline V CDR1 and CDR2: SGHRS, YFSETQ. The CDR3 is CASSRVVGLAETQYF. The CDR3 DNA reads TGCGCCAGCAGCAGAGTAGTGGGTCTGGCGGAGACCCAGTACTTC.

With respect to this clone: Other DNA variants within this sample encode the same CDR3. V gene TRBV5-4 combines with J gene TRBJ2-3; no definite D call. The germline V and J ends were trimmed by 0 bases and 4 bases, with 3 bases remaining between them. Germline assignment: CDR1 SGHNT and CDR2 YYREEE (reference sequence). This CDR3 is built from 12 residues. CDR3 nucleotides: TGTGCCAGCAGCTTGGCCGCAGATACGCAGTATTTT. It codes for CASSLAADTQYF.

The genes are TRBV7-9 and TRBJ2-7; D gene uncertain. The CDR3 has 13 amino acids. V gave up 7 bases and J gave up 1 base, with 11 bases separating them. Germline V gene data show CDR1 as SEHNR and CDR2 as FQNEAQ (reference sequence). The CDR3 region has the DNA TGTGCCAGCACAAGAGGCGAATCCTACGAGCAGTACTTC. It codes for CASTRGESYEQYF.

The chain combines TRBV6-5 with TRBJ1-5, with 7 bases that match TRBD1. V lost 11 bases to trimming and J lost 1 base; unmatched junction nucleotides: 8. Germline CDR1 reads MNHEY; CDR2 reads SVGAGI. The CDR3 length is 14 residues. The CDR3 sequence is CAVGQGVSNQPQHF. The CDR3 DNA reads as TGTGCCGTTGGCCAGGGGGTCAGCAATCAGCCCCAGCATTTT.

V gene TRBV10-3 combines with J gene TRBJ2-7; D is uncertain. Germline CDR1 and CDR2: ENHRY and SYGVKD. There are 12 residues in the CDR3. V shed 4 bases and J shed 2 bases, with 6 bases lying between them. CDR3 region: CAISGATYEQYF. CDR3 nucleotide sequence: TGTGCCATCAGTGGGGCGACCTACGAGCAGTACTTC.

The rearrangement links TRBV4-1 to TRBJ2-5, with TRBD2 as a possible D gene (6 bases). The CDR3 covers 16 residues. The V gene lost 0 bases and the J gene lost 4 bases, with 15 bases spanning the gap. Germline V gene sequence: CDR1 MGHRA, CDR2 YSYEKL. In nucleotides, the CDR3 is TGCGCCAGCAGCCAAGAACCGGGATTGGGGGGAGAGACCCAGTACTTC. Its protein product is CASSQEPGLGGETQYF.

The genes are TRBV9 and TRBJ2-2; 8 bases are a match to TRBD2. CDR1 SGDLS and CDR2 YYNGEE come from the germline V gene. V lost 1 base and J lost 5; bases outside the gene matches: 4. The CDR3 consists of 15 residues. The CDR3 region has the DNA TGTGCCAGCAGCGTATACATAGCGGGAACCGGGGAGCTGTTTTTT. It encodes CASSVYIAGTGELFF.

The chain is built from TRBV5-5 and TRBJ2-7; TRBD2 matches 11 bases. CDR1 SGHKS and CDR2 YYEKEE come from the germline V gene (reference sequence). Losses at the gene ends were 3 bases for V and 0 bases for J; bases not matched to a gene: 14. The CDR3 is made up of 19 amino acids. The CDR3 DNA reads TGTGCCAGCAGCTCGCCCGGGACTAGCGGTTCCTTTAGCTCCTACGAGCAGTACTTC. This codes for CASSSPGTSGSFSSYEQYF.

As to this clone: The sample contains more than one DNA sequence encoding this CDR3. V is TRBV27 and J is TRBJ2-7; TRBD2 aligns across 9 bases. The CDR3 runs 15 residues. Trimming at V came to 2 bases and at J to 0 bases, leaving 2 bases not matched to a gene. Per the germline V gene, CDR1 is MNHEY and CDR2 is SMNVEV (reference sequence). The CDR3 is CASSLERGASYEQYF. As DNA, the CDR3 is TGTGCCAGCAGTTTAGAGCGGGGGGCCTCCTACGAGCAGTACTTC.

Here the CDR3 DNA reads TGTGCCAGCAGTGACCCCCTAGCGGGAGCGCTCAACAATGAGCAGTTCTTC. Protein: CASSDPLAGALNNEQFF. The rearrangement links TRBV6-1 to TRBJ2-1, with 10 positions matching TRBD2. V was pared by 3 bases and J by 5 bases, with 10 bases of the junction left unmatched. There are 17 residues in the CDR3. Germline V gives CDR1 MNHNS, CDR2 SASEGT.

The chain links TRBV6-5 to TRBJ2-7; 10 bases map to TRBD2. In germline, CDR1 is MNHEY, CDR2 SVGAGI. Trimming took 7 bases from V and 2 from J; bases not matched to a gene: 5. The length of the CDR3 is 14 residues. The CDR3 nucleotides are TGTGCCAGCACCGGAAGCGGGAGGGCCTACGAGCAGTACTTC. The encoded protein is CASTGSGRAYEQYF.

This clone showed up just a few times. The gene calls are TRBV5-4 and TRBJ2-7; 8 bases fit TRBD1. The CDR3 contains 15 residues. J lost 2 bases, V lost 3 bases, and 7 bases had no gene match. Germline V lookup: CDR1 SGHNT, CDR2 YYREEE (reference sequence). In nucleotides, the CDR3 is TGTGCCAGCAGCTGGGCGGACAGGGACCCCTACGAGCAGTACTTC. Translation gives CASSWADRDPYEQYF.

The chain joins TRBV18 to TRBJ2-7, with a tentative D call TRBD1 (6 bases). Trimming stripped 4 bases from V and 3 bases from J, with 13 bases between. In germline, CDR1 is KGHSH, CDR2 LQKENI. This CDR3 has 14 residues. Here the CDR3 reads CASSQMRQDYEQYF. The CDR3 DNA reads TGTGCCAGCTCACAAATGCGACAGGACTACGAGCAGTACTTC.

The chain uses TRBV27 and TRBJ2-1, with D uncertain. Germline V gene sequence: CDR1 MNHEY, CDR2 SMNVEV (reference sequence). Trimming pared 4 bases from V and 2 bases from J, leaving 18 bases between. The CDR3 consists of 17 residues. For the CDR3, the DNA is TGTGCCAGCAGTTCCTCTCTCGTCGTACCTCCCTACAATGAGCAGTTCTTC. Its translation is CASSSSLVVPPYNEQFF.

V is TRBV30 and J is TRBJ2-2; possibly TRBD1 for D (5 bases). V gave up 3 bases and J gave up 6 bases, with 11 bases separating them. The germline gives CDR1 GTSNPN, CDR2 SVGIG (reference sequence). This CDR3 spans 13 amino acids. The CDR3 here is CAWRRVGAGELFF. For the CDR3, the DNA is TGTGCCTGGAGAAGAGTAGGGGCCGGGGAGCTGTTTTTT.